The source of this TCR beta chain is a study of control samples from healthy donors and cancer patients. Using immunoSEQ multiplex PCR, the repertoire was profiled, and TCRdb retains in-frame clones only, with some absent. The sample lists around 19,000 clones, around 83% occurring once. In this sample, this clone turned up once. V dropped 2 bases and J dropped 1 base, with 2 bases sitting between them. This CDR3 region has 13 residues. The germline V gene encodes CDR1 SGHDN and CDR2 FVKESK. The sample was PBMCs. This receptor was taken from an elderly man with head and neck cancer. The chain has TRBV14 and TRBJ2-2; D ambiguous. The CDR3: CASSQMNTGELFF. Here the CDR3 DNA reads TGTGCCAGCAGCCAAATGAACACCGGGGAGCTGTTTTTT.